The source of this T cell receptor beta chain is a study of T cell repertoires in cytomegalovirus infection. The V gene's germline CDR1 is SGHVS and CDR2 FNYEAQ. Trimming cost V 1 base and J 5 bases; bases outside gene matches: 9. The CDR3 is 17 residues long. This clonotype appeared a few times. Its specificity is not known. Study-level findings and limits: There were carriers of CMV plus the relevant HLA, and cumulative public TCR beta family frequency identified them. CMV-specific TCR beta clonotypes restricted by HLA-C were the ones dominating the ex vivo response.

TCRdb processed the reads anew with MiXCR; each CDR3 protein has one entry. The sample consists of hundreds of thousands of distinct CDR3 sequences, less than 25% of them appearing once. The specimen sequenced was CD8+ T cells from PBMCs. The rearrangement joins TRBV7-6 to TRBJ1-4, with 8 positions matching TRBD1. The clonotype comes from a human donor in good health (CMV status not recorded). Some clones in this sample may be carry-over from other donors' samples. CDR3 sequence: CASSLVLRQGQNEKLFF. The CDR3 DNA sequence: TGTGCCAGCAGCTTAGTTCTTCGACAGGGGCAGAATGAAAAACTGTTTTTT.